Below are 27 T cell receptor beta chains sequenced from a single sample in a study of shared clonotypes between healthy human individuals. TCRdb keeps only in-frame clones here, not all; method: immunoSEQ multiplex PCR. The data show roughly 1,100,000 clones, around 76% seen once. Source material: memory CD4+ T cells sorted from blood. Subset of the sample: CD45RA-negative fraction. These receptors were taken from a young man in good health.

This clone was detected a few times. The gene calls are TRBV6-5 and TRBJ1-1; D uncertain. The V gene's germline CDR1 is MNHEY and CDR2 SVGAGI. V was pared by 10 bases and J by 0 bases, with 12 bases between. The CDR3 loop spans 13 amino acids. DNA for the CDR3: TGTGCCACCAGGACCAATTTGAACACTGAAGCTTTCTTT. This codes for CATRTNLNTEAFF.

This clone was counted a single time. The chain employs TRBV7-3 and TRBJ2-5; 7 bases align to TRBD2. The junction had 7 bases not matched to a gene; V was cut back by 6 bases and J by 0 bases. The CDR3 length is 15 residues. CDR1 is SGHTA and CDR2 is FQGTGA in the germline V gene. CDR3 sequence: CASRDSGSYQETQYF. DNA for the CDR3: TGTGCCAGCAGGGATAGCGGGTCGTACCAAGAGACCCAGTACTTC. Variable domain in full (rest from reference TRBV7-3 and TRBJ2-5): GAGVSQTPSNKVTEKGKYVELRCDPISGHTALYWYRQSLGQGPEFLIYFQGTGAADDSGLPNDRFFAVRPEGSVSTLKIQRTERGDSAVYLCASRDSGSYQETQYFGPGTRLLVL.

The chain recombines TRBV5-8 with TRBJ1-6; D remains ambiguous. The CDR3 is 16 residues long. The V gene lost 0 bases and the J gene lost 1 base, with 8 bases spanning the gap. Per germline, CDR1 SGHTS and CDR2 YDEGEE. Here the CDR3 reads CASSLVSGSYNSPLHF. The CDR3 DNA reads TGTGCCAGCAGCTTGGTATCGGGTTCCTATAATTCACCCCTCCACTTT.

The gene calls are TRBV5-1 and TRBJ2-3; D ambiguous. In germline, CDR1 is SGHRS, CDR2 YFSETQ. V was trimmed by 2 bases and J by 0 bases, leaving 7 bases between them. CDR3 length: 14 amino acids. As DNA, the CDR3 is TGCGCCAGCAGCTTTCTGCCTAGCACAGATACGCAGTATTTT. Protein sequence: CASSFLPSTDTQYF.

Note on this clone: It may be a read error: a sequence one base away is much more abundant. V is TRBV11-3 and J is TRBJ2-3; D uncertain. The germline gives CDR1 SGHNT, CDR2 YENEEA. Trimming removed 3 bases at V and 0 bases at J, with 1 base between. The CDR3 length is 12 residues. CDR3: CASSFSTDTQYF. CDR3 bases: TGTGCCAGCAGCTTTAGCACAGATACGCAGTATTTT.

The rearrangement joins TRBV28 to TRBJ2-7, with D perhaps matching TRBD1 (6 bases). Looked up from germline, CDR1 is MDHEN and CDR2 is SYDVKM. The length of the CDR3 is 16 residues. V was shortened by 5 bases and J by 0 bases, with 17 bases between the two germline ends. The CDR3 region has the DNA TGTGCCAGCAGTCCCTGGGGACAAGGGGACTCCTACGAGCAGTACTTC. It translates to CASSPWGQGDSYEQYF.

This clone was picked up a small number of times. The gene calls are TRBV7-3 and TRBJ1-1, with 8 bases lining up with TRBD1. In germline, CDR1 is SGHTA, CDR2 FQGTGA. The CDR3 totals 14 residues. Losses at the gene ends were 2 bases for V and 7 bases for J; bases not matched to a gene: 6. CDR3 sequence (DNA): TGTGCCAGCAGCTTAGGTGGACAGGGCAGTGAAGCTTTCTTT. It encodes CASSLGGQGSEAFF.

In this sample, this clone turned up many times. The chain couples TRBV19 to TRBJ2-7; 9 nucleotides align to TRBD2. This CDR3 comprises 15 residues. The ends lost 5 bases at V and 1 base at J; junction bases unmatched: 6. The germline V gene has CDR1 LNHDA and CDR2 SQIVND (reference sequence). The CDR3 DNA follows: TGTGCCAGTAGTTTACTACTAGCGGGTTCCTACGAGCAGTACTTC. Encoded protein: CASSLLLAGSYEQYF.

V and J are TRBV30 and TRBJ2-7; D is undetermined. Trimming took off 0 bases at V and 0 bases at J, with 9 bases between the two ends. Germline CDR1 GTSNPN, CDR2 SVGIG (reference sequence). CDR3 length: 14 residues. CDR3 in amino acids: CAWSVGVLSYEQYF. The CDR3 nucleotides read TGTGCCTGGAGTGTGGGTGTCCTCTCCTACGAGCAGTACTTC.

This clone has more than one count but fewer than ten. The chain uses TRBV11-2 and TRBJ2-2; a possible D gene is TRBD1 (6 bases). Germline CDR1 reads SGHAT; CDR2 reads FQNNGV. The CDR3 has 14 residues. The V and J ends lost 4 bases and 8 bases respectively, with 14 bases between them. In DNA, the CDR3 is TGTGCCAGCAGCTCCCAGGGGAGAGGTGGGGAGCTGTTTTTT. It encodes CASSSQGRGGELFF.

The genes are TRBV28 and TRBJ2-7, with TRBD2 as a possible D gene (7 bases). This CDR3 comprises 15 residues. V lost 5 bases to trimming and J lost 2 bases, with 16 bases between them. CDR1 and CDR2 from the germline V gene are MDHEN and SYDVKM. The CDR3, as DNA: TGTGCCAGCAGTCCGCCAGGGGCGGGGGCCTACGAGCAGTACTTC. Protein: CASSPPGAGAYEQYF.

This clone was found once. Other DNA variants within this sample encode the same CDR3. This sequence joins TRBV5-1 and TRBJ1-5; possibly TRBD1 for D (5 bases). V lost 0 bases and J lost 2, with 9 bases in between. The CDR3 has 15 residues. Looked up from germline, CDR1 is SGHRS and CDR2 is YFSETQ. CDR3 amino acids: CASSLAGWGNQPQHF. The DNA of the CDR3 is TGCGCCAGCAGCTTGGCAGGGTGGGGCAATCAGCCCCAGCATTTT.

The chain joins TRBV4-1 to TRBJ1-2; D unresolved. Germline CDR1 reads MGHRA; CDR2 reads YSYEKL. The CDR3 covers 14 residues. Trimming took off 0 bases at V and 2 bases at J, with 7 bases between the two ends. The DNA for the CDR3 is TGCGCCAGCAGCCAAGATAATGTGAACTATGGCTACACCTTC. This gives the protein CASSQDNVNYGYTF.

J is TRBJ1-5 and V is TRBV10-3, with D unclear. This CDR3 comprises 12 residues. Trimming pared 1 base from V and 7 bases from J, leaving 5 bases between. Germline CDR1 ENHRY, CDR2 SYGVKD. The CDR3 nucleotides read TGTGCCATCAGTGAGTTAGCCCAGCCCCAGCATTTT. Its protein is CAISELAQPQHF.

This chain links TRBV9 with TRBJ2-3; 8 bases are a match to TRBD2. With 0 bases clipped from V and 4 bases from J, the junction kept 4 bases outside the gene matches. Per germline, CDR1 SGDLS and CDR2 YYNGEE. The CDR3 has 15 amino acids. CDR3 sequence reads: CASSVAGRASDTQYF. CDR3 nucleotides: TGTGCCAGCAGCGTAGCCGGGAGGGCCTCAGATACGCAGTATTTT.

On this clone: At one of its ends the junction is not consistent with the germline gene, which may arise from a read error. This chain links TRBV30 with TRBJ2-7; 8 positions match TRBD2. Germline V gives CDR1 GTSNPN, CDR2 SVGIG (reference sequence). The CDR3 has 15 amino acids. CDR3 DNA: TGTGCCGGGAGGGTTAGCGGGGCTAATTCCTACGAGCAGTACTTC. Its translation: CAGRVSGANSYEQYF. Combining the CDR3 with reference TRBV30 and TRBJ2-7 gives the whole variable domain SQTIHQWPATLVQPVGSPLSLECTVEGTSNPNLYWYRQAAGRGLQLLFYSVGIGQISSEVPQNLSASRPQDRQFILSSKKLLLSDSGFYLCAGRVSGANSYEQYFGPGTRLTVT.

In this sample, this clone turned up a few times. The chain uses TRBV25-1 and TRBJ1-4; weak D call: TRBD1 (5 bases). CDR1 MGHDK and CDR2 SYGVNS come from the germline V gene. The CDR3 has 16 amino acids. Trimming left V 2 bases short and J 4 bases short, with 14 bases between. CDR3 nucleotide sequence: TGTGCCAGCAGTGAAGGGCAGGGCGGACTTAATGAAAAACTGTTTTTT. Translating it yields CASSEGQGGLNEKLFF.

Comment on this clone: Other nucleotide sequences in the sample specify the same CDR3. V gene TRBV6-5 combines with J gene TRBJ1-4; 8 bases map to TRBD1. The length of the CDR3 is 14 residues. Germline assignment: CDR1 MNHEY and CDR2 SVGAGI. Trimming at V came to 6 bases and at J to 3 bases, leaving 3 bases not matched to a gene. The chain's CDR3 is CASRRQGPNEKLFF. Written as DNA, the CDR3 is TGTGCCAGCAGAAGACAGGGGCCTAATGAAAAACTGTTTTTT.

The chain is built from TRBV5-1 and TRBJ2-2; 9 bases match TRBD1. Losses at the gene ends were 4 bases for V and 1 base for J; bases not matched to a gene: 5. CDR1 and CDR2 (germline): SGHRS, YFSETQ. This CDR3 spans 16 amino acids. For the CDR3, the DNA is TGCGCCAGCAGCGGACCGGGACAGGGGAACACCGGGGAGCTGTTTTTT. Translation gives CASSGPGQGNTGELFF.

CDR3 amino acids: CASSTLDEQFF. The CDR3 DNA follows: TGTGCCAGCTCAACCTTAGATGAGCAGTTCTTC. The J gene is TRBJ2-1, the V gene TRBV18; D unclear. CDR1 KGHSH and CDR2 LQKENI come from the germline V gene. The ends were cut back, 5 bases at V and 8 bases at J, with 7 bases in the middle. The CDR3 consists of 11 residues.

The chain recombines TRBV7-9 with TRBJ1-2; TRBD1 might be the D (6 bases). V lost 4 bases to trimming and J lost 9 bases, with 12 bases between them. This CDR3 has 12 residues. Germline assignment: CDR1 SEHNR and CDR2 FQNEAQ (reference sequence). CDR3 in DNA: TGTGCCAGCAGCTCGCCAGGGGCCCGCTACACCTTC. Translating it yields CASSSPGARYTF. The full variable domain, rest sourced from reference TRBV7-9 and TRBJ1-2, is DTGVSQNPRHKITKRGQNVTFRCDPISEHNRLYWYRQTLGQGPEFLTYFQNEAQLEKSRLLSDRFSAERPKGSFSTLEIQRTEQGDSAMYLCASSSPGARYTFGSGTRLTVV.

The V gene is TRBV25-1, the J gene TRBJ2-3, with unresolved D. Trimming shortened V by 5 bases and J by 6 bases, and 12 bases separated the two germline ends. The CDR3 length is 13 residues. Germline V gene sequence: CDR1 MGHDK, CDR2 SYGVNS. The chain's CDR3 is CASSLYHLDTQYF. CDR3 DNA sequence: TGTGCCAGCAGTCTCTACCACCTGGATACGCAGTATTTT.

CDR3 residues: CASSLDRTGNYEQYF. The CDR3, as DNA: TGTGCCAGCAGCCTAGATCGGACAGGGAACTACGAGCAGTACTTC. V gene TRBV2 combines with J gene TRBJ2-7; 8 nucleotides align to TRBD1. This CDR3 is 15 amino acids long. The V gene end was trimmed by 6 bases and the J gene end by 3 bases; junction bases not matched to a gene: 10. Looked up from germline, CDR1 is SNHLY and CDR2 is FYNNEI.

The chain uses TRBV4-2 and TRBJ2-1, with no clear D. The CDR3 is made up of 15 amino acids. Deletions cut 0 bases from V and 6 bases from J, with 12 bases between. The V gene's germline CDR1 is LGHNA and CDR2 YNFKEQ. The CDR3 region is CASSQDVWVPNEQFF. The CDR3 DNA sequence: TGTGCCAGCAGCCAAGATGTTTGGGTACCCAATGAGCAGTTCTTC.

The rearrangement links TRBV5-6 to TRBJ2-1; no definite D call. The CDR3 is 15 residues long. Germline lookup yields CDR1 SGHDT and CDR2 YYEEEE. Trimming shortened V by 2 bases and J by 1 base, and 10 bases separated the two germline ends. The CDR3 protein is CASSFSPQSYNEQFF. As DNA, the CDR3 is TGTGCCAGCAGCTTTTCCCCTCAATCCTACAATGAGCAGTTCTTC.

This clone was seen repeatedly, ten times or more. V usage is TRBV2 and J usage is TRBJ1-2; maybe TRBD1 (5 bases). Looked up from germline, CDR1 is SNHLY and CDR2 is FYNNEI. This CDR3 spans 13 amino acids. Trimming pared 6 bases from V and 6 bases from J, leaving 14 bases between. The CDR3 protein is CASRRAGTDGYTF. The CDR3 coding sequence is TGTGCCAGCAGGCGGGCAGGGACTGATGGCTACACCTTC.

This chain connects TRBV10-3 to TRBJ2-3; unclear D gene. CDR1 is ENHRY, CDR2 SYGVKD, per germline. With 4 bases removed from V and 6 bases from J, the gap between germline ends came to 14 bases. This CDR3 is built from 14 residues. The CDR3 region is CAISAPSRGDTQYF. In nucleotides, the CDR3 is TGTGCCATCAGTGCCCCATCCCGTGGGGATACGCAGTATTTT.